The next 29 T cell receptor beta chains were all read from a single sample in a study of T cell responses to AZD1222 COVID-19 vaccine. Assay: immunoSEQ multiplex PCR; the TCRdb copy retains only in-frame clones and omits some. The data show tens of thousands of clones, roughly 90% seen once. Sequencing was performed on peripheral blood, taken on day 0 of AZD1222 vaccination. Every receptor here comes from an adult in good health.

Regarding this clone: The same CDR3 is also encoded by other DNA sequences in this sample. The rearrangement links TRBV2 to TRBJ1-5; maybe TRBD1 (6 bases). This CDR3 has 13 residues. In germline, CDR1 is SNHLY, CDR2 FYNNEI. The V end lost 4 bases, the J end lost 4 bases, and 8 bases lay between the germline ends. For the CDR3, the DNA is TGTGCCAGCAGTGGCCAGGGGAATCAGCCCCAGCATTTT. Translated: CASSGQGNQPQHF.

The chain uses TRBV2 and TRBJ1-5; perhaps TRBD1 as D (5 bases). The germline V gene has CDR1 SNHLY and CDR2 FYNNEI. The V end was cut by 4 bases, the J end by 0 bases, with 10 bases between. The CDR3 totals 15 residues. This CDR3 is CASSGGLYSNQPQHF. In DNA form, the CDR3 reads TGTGCCAGCAGTGGGGGACTGTATAGCAATCAGCCCCAGCATTTT. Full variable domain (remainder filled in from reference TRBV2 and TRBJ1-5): EPEVTQTPSHQVTQMGQEVILRCVPISNHLYFYWYRQILGQKVEFLVSFYNNEISEKSEIFDDQFSVERPDGSNFTLKIRSTKLEDSAMYFCASSGGLYSNQPQHFGDGTRLSIL.

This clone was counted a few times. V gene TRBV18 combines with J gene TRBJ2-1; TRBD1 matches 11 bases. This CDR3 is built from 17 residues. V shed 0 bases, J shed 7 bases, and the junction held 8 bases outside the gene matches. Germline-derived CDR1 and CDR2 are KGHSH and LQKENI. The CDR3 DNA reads TGTGCCAGCTCACCACCTGGGTTGGACAGGGGGCAGAATGAGCAGTTCTTC. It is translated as CASSPPGLDRGQNEQFF.

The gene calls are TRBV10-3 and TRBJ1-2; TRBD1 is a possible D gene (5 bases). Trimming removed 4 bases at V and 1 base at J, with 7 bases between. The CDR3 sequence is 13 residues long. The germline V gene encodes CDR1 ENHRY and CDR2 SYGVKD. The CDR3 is CAISVDSNYGYTF. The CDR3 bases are TGTGCCATCAGTGTAGACAGTAACTATGGCTACACCTTC.

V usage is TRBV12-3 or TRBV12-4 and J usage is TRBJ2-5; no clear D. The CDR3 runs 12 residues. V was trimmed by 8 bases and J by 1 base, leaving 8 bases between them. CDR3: CASGRFQETQYF. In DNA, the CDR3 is TGTGCCAGCGGGCGGTTCCAAGAGACCCAGTACTTC.

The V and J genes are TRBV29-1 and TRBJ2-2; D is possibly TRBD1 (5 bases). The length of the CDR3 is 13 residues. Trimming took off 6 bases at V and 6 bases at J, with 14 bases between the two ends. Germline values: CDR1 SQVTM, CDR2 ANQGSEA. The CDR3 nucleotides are TGCAGCGTAGCAGGGAATTCGGCCGGGGAGCTGTTTTTT. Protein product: CSVAGNSAGELFF.

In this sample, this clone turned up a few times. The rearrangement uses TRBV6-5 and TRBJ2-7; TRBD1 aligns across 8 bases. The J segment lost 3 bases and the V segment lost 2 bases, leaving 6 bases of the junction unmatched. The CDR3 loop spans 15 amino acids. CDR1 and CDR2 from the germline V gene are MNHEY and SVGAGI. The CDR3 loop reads CASSYQGTGGYEQYF. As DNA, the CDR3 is TGTGCCAGCAGTTACCAAGGAACAGGGGGCTACGAGCAGTACTTC.

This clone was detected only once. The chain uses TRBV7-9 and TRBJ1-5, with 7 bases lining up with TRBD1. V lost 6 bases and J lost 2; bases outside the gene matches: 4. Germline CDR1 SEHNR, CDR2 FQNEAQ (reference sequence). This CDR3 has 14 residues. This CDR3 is CASSLQGGNQPQHF. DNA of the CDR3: TGTGCCAGCAGTCTTCAGGGGGGCAATCAGCCCCAGCATTTT.

The CDR3 sequence: CASSRQGQETQYF. The CDR3 region has the DNA TGTGCCAGCAGCCGACAGGGGCAAGAGACCCAGTACTTC. This chain links TRBV4-2 with TRBJ2-5, with TRBD1 matching 8 bases. The germline V gene has CDR1 LGHNA and CDR2 YNFKEQ. The CDR3 sequence is 13 residues long. J was trimmed by 2 bases and V by 4 bases; bases with no gene match: 0.

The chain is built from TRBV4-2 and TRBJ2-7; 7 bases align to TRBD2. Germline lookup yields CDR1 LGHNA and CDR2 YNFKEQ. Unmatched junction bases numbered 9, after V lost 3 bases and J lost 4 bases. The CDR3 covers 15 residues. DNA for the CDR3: TGTGCCAGCAGCCAGGGAGCGGGACTTTGGTACGAGCAGTACTTC. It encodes CASSQGAGLWYEQYF.

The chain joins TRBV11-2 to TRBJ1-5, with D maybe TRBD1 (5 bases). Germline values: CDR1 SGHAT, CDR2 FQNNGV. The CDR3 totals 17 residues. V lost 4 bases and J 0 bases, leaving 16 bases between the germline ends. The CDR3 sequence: CASSSSSGFYSNQPQHF. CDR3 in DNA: TGTGCCAGCAGCTCCTCCTCAGGGTTCTATAGCAATCAGCCCCAGCATTTT.

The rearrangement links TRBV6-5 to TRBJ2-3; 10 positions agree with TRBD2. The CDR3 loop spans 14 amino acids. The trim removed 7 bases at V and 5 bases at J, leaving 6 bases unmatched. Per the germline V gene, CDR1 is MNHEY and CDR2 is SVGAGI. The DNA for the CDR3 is TGTGCCAGCACCAGCGGGAGGGAGGTAGATACGCAGTATTTT. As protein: CASTSGREVDTQYF.

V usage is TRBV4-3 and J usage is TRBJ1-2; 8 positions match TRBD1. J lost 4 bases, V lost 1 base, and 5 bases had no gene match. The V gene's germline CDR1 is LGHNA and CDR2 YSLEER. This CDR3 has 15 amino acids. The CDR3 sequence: CASSQATGAGYGYTF. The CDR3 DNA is TGCGCCAGCAGCCAAGCGACAGGGGCGGGCTATGGCTACACCTTC.

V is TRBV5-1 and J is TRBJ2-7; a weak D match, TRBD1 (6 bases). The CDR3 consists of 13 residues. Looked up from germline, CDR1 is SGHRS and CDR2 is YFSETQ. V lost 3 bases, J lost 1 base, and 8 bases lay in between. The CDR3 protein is CASSWDKSYEQYF. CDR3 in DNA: TGCGCCAGCAGCTGGGACAAGTCCTACGAGCAGTACTTC.

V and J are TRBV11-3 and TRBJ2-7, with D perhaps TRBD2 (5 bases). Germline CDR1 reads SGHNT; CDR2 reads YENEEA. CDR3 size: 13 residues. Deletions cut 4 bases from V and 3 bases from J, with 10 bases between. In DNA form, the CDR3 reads TGTGCCAGCAGCTCCGGGGTCGGCTACGAGCAGTACTTC. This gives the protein CASSSGVGYEQYF.

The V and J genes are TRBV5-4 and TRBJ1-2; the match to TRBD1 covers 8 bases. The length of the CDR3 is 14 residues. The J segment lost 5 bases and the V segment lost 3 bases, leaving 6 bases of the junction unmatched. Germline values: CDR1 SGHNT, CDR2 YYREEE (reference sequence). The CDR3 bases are TGTGCCAGCAGCTGGCAGGGGGCGCGGTATGGCTACACCTTC. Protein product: CASSWQGARYGYTF. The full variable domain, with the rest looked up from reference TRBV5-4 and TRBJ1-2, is ETGVTQSPTHLIKTRGQQVTLRCSSQSGHNTVSWYQQALGQGPQFIFQYYREEENGRGNFPPRFSGLQFPNYSSELNVNALELDDSALYLCASSWQGARYGYTFGSGTRLTVV.

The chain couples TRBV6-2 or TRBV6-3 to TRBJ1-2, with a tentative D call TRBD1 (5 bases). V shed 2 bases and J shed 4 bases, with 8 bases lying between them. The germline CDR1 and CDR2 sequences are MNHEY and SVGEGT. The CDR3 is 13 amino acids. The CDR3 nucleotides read TGTGCCAGCAGTTACCCGGGGCTCTATGGCTACACCTTC. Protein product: CASSYPGLYGYTF.

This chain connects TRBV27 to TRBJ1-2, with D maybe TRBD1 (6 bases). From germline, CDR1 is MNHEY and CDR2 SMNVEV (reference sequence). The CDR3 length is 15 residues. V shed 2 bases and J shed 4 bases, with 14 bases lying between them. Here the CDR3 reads CASSLTPGTLYGYTF. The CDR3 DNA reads TGTGCCAGCAGTTTAACCCCCGGGACACTCTATGGCTACACCTTC.

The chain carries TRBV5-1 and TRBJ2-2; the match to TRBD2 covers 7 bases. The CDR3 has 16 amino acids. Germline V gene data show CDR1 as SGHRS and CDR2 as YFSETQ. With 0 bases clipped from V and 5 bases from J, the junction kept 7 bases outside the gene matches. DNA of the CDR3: TGCGCCAGCAGCTTGGTCCCATCGGGAGGAACCGGGGAGCTGTTTTTT. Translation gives CASSLVPSGGTGELFF.

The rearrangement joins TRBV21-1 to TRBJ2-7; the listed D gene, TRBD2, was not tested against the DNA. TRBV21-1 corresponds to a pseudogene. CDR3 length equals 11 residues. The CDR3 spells CASSKTYEQYF. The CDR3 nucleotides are TGTGCCAGCAGCAAAACTTACGAGCAGTACTTC.

This CDR3 is CASSSGGTVNTEAFF. The DNA for the CDR3 is TGTGCCAGCAGTTCTGGAGGGACAGTTAACACTGAAGCTTTCTTT. The J gene is TRBJ1-1, the V gene TRBV6-2 or TRBV6-3, with 7 bases aligning to TRBD1. The CDR3 is made up of 15 amino acids. From germline, CDR1 is MNHEY and CDR2 SVGEGT. The V segment lost 4 bases and the J segment 2 bases; nucleotides outside the gene matches: 7.

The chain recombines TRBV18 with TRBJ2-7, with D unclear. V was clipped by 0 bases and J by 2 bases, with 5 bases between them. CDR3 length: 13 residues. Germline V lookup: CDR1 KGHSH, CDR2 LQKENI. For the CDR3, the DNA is TGTGCCAGCTCACCACCGGTAACCTACGAGCAGTACTTC. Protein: CASSPPVTYEQYF.

The CDR3 loop is CASSPDRFGGYTF. CDR3 nucleotide sequence: TGTGCCAGCAGCCCCGACAGGTTCGGTGGCTACACCTTC. This chain joins TRBV11-2 and TRBJ1-2; a weak D match, TRBD1 (6 bases). CDR3 length: 13 amino acids. Germline loops: CDR1 SGHAT, CDR2 FQNNGV. Trimming removed 5 bases from V and 7 bases from J, with 14 bases in between.

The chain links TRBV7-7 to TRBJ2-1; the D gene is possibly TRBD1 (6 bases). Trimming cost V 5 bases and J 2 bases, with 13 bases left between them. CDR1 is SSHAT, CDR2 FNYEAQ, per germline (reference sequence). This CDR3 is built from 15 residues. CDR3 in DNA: TGTGCCAGCAGCCTGAACAGGGTACCCTACAATGAGCAGTTCTTC. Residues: CASSLNRVPYNEQFF.

CDR3 sequence reads: CASSNGNTIYF. CDR3 coding DNA: TGTGCCAGCAGTAATGGAAACACCATATATTTT. The chain joins TRBV6-6 to TRBJ1-3; D unresolved. The germline gives CDR1 MNHNY, CDR2 SVGAGI (reference sequence). This CDR3 is built from 11 residues. The V end lost 5 bases, the J end lost 3 bases, and 2 bases lay between the germline ends.

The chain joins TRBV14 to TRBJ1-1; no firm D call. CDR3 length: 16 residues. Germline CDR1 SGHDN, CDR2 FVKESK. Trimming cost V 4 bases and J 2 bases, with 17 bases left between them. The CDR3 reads CASSPPPLLYNTEAFF. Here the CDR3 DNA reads TGTGCCAGCAGCCCGCCCCCCCTCCTGTACAACACTGAAGCTTTCTTT. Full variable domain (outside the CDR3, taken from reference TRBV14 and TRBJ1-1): EAGVTQFPSHSVIEKGQTVTLRCDPISGHDNLYWYRRVMGKEIKFLLHFVKESKQDESGMPNNRFLAERTGGTYSTLKVQPAELEDSGVYFCASSPPPLLYNTEAFFGQGTRLTVV.

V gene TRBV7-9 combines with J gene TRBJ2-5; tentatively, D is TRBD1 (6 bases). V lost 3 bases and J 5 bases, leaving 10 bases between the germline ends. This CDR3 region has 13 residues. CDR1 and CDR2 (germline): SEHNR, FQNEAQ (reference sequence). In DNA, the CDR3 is TGTGCCAGCAGCTTGGGGGCTCGGGAGACCCAGTACTTC. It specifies CASSLGARETQYF.

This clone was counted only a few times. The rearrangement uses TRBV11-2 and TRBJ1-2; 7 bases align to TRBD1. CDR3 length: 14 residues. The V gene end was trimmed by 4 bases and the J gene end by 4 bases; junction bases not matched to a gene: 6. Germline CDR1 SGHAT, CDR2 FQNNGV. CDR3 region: CASSSGDSLYGYTF. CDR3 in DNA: TGTGCCAGCAGCTCGGGGGACAGCCTCTATGGCTACACCTTC.

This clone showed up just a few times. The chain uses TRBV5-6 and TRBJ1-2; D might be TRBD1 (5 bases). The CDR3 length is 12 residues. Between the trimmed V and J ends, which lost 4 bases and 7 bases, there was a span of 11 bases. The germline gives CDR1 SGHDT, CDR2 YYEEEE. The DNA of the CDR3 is TGTGCCAGCAGCCAAGGGGACCGTGGCTACACCTTC. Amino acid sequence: CASSQGDRGYTF.